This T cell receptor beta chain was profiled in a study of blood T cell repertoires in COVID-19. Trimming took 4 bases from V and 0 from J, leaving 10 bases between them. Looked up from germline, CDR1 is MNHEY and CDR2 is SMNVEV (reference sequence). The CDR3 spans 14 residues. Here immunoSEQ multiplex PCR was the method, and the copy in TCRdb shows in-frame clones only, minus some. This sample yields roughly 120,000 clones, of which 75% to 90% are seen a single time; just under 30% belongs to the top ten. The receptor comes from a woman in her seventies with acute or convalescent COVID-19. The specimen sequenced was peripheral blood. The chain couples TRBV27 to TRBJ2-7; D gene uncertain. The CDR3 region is CASSYRHHSYEQYF. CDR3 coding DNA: TGTGCCAGCAGTTACCGACACCACTCCTACGAGCAGTACTTC.